The present entry profiles one TCR beta chain with its context. Antigen: not known. This specimen belongs to a study of T cells in Graves' hyperthyroidism and ophthalmopathy. It was RNA transcripts that yielded the amplified TCR beta CDR3 regions. TCR CDR3 underwent first-round RT-PCR with the HTBI primer set. Via MiXCR, TCRdb re-called the multiplex PCR reads, giving one row per CDR3 protein. The data contain around 700,000 distinct CDR3 sequences, 18% of them singletons. Findings and limits, study-wide: Ophthalmopathy, which appeared later, was predicted by the model a median 6.5 months before onset.

Trimming left V 3 bases short and J 0 bases short, with 15 bases between. Germline V gene sequence: CDR1 LGHNA, CDR2 YNFKEQ. CDR3 length equals 16 residues. Those patients with uncontrolled infection, other autoimmune disease, pregnancy or lactation were excluded. The clonotype originates from a woman aged 50 to 65 with Graves' hyperthyroidism that later progressed to Graves' ophthalmopathy. Input material: blood. This chain links TRBV4-2 with TRBJ2-7; maybe TRBD1 (6 bases). This chain's CDR3 is CASSHPLGAVSYEQYF. The CDR3 DNA sequence: TGTGCCAGCAGCCATCCCTTGGGGGCGGTCTCCTACGAGCAGTACTTC.